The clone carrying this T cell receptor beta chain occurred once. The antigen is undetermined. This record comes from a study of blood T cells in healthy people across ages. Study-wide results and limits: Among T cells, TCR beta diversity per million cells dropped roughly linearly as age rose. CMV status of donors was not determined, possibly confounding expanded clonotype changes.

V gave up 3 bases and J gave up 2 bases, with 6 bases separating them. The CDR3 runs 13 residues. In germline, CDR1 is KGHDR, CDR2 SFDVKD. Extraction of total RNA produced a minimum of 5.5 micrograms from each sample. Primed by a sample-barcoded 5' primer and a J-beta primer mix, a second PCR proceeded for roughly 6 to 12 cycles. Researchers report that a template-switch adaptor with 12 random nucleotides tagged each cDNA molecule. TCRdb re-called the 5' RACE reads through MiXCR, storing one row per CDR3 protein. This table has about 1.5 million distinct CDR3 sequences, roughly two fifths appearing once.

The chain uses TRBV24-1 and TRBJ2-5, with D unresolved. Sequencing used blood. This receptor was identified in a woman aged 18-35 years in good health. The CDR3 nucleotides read TGTGCCACCAGTGATGGAGCTCAAGAGACCCAGTACTTC. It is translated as CATSDGAQETQYF.